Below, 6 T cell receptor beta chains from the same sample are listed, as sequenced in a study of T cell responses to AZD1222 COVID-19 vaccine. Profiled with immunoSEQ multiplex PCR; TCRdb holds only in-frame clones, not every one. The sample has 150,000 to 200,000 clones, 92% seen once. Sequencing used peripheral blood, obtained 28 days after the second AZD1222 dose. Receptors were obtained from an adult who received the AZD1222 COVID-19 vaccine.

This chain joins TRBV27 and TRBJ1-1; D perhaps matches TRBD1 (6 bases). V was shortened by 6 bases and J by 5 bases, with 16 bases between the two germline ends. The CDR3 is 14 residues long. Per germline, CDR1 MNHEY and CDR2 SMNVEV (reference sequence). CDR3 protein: CASSTRGAGTEAFF. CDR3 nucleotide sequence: TGTGCCAGCAGCACCCGGGGGGCGGGGACTGAAGCTTTCTTT.

The CDR3 loop reads CASSYNRAVREKLFF. CDR3 nucleotides: TGTGCCAGCAGTTACAACAGGGCGGTCAGGGAAAAACTGTTTTTT. V usage is TRBV6-5 and J usage is TRBJ1-4, with D perhaps TRBD1 (6 bases). The CDR3 contains 15 residues. Trimming removed 2 bases from V and 8 bases from J, with 15 bases in between. Germline V gene lookup returns CDR1 MNHEY and CDR2 SVGAGI.

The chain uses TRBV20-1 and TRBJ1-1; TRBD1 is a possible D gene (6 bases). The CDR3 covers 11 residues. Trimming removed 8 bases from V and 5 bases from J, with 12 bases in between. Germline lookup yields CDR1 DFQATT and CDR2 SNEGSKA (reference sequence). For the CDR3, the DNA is TGCAGTTTCGAGGGGGGGACTGAAGCTTTCTTT. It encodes CSFEGGTEAFF.

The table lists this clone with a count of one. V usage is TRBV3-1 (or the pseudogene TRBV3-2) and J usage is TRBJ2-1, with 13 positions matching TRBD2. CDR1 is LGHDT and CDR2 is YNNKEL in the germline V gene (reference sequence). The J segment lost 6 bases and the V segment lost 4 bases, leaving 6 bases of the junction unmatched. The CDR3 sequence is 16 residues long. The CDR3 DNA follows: TGTGCCAGCAGCCCTACGGGACTAGCGGGAAGCAATGAGCAGTTCTTC. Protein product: CASSPTGLAGSNEQFF.

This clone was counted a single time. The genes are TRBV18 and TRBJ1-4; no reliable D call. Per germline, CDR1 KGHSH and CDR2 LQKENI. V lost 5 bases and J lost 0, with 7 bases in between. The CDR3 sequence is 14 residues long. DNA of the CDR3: TGTGCCAGCTCATACACCACAACTAATGAAAAACTGTTTTTT. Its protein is CASSYTTTNEKLFF.

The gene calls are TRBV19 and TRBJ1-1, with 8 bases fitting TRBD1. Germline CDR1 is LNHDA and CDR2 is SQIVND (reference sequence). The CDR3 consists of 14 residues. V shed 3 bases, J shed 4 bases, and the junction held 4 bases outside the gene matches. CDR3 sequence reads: CASSIRGLITEAFF. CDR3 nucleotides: TGTGCCAGTAGTATCAGGGGGCTTATCACTGAAGCTTTCTTT.